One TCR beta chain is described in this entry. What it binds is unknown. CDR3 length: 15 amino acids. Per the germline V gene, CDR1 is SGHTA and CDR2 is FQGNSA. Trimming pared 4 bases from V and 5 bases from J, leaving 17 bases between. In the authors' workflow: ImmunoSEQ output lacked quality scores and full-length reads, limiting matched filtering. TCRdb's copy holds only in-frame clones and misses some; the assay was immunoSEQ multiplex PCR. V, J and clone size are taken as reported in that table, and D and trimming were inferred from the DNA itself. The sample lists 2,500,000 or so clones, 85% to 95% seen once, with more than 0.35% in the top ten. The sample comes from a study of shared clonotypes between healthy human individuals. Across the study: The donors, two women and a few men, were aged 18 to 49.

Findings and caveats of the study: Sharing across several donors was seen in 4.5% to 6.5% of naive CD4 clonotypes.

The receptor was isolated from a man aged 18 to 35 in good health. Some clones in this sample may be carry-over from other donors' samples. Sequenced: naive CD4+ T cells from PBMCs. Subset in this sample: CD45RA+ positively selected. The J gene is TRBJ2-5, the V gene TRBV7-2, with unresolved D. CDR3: CASSSSRQPAETQYF. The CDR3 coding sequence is TGTGCCAGCAGCTCCTCCCGGCAGCCGGCGGAGACCCAGTACTTC.